This TCR beta chain was sequenced during a study of T cell responses to AZD1222 COVID-19 vaccine (dated by TCRdb to the early 2020s). Turning to the overall study: A total of about 250 trial participants underwent TCR sequencing, of whom around 210 had received two doses of AZD1222 and 26 had received two doses of the MenACWY control vaccine. Trial participants were enrolled by age into subgroups of 18-55, 56-69 and 70-plus years, and around 150, 28 and 57 TCR-sequenced participants, respectively, were included in these subgroups. On the study overall, not on this receptor specifically: In the small 56-69-year group, the increase in depth fell short of significance, most likely because of low power. Because no day 14 peak-response samples were available, repertoires were characterized only after the peak T cell response. Participants were mostly white British, with more females than males. The authors suggested clonal diversity may have been underestimated. Reportedly, close to half of the unique spike-specific TCRs recognized epitopes lying outside the regions that are mutated in the B.1.351 and B.1.1.7 variants. Only six AZD1222 recipients were SARS-CoV-2 seropositive at baseline, limiting conclusions about previously exposed vaccinees. After two AZD1222 doses, spike-specific TCR breadth and depth were significantly higher than at day 0 and than in MenACWY recipients. The whole spike protein was spanned by vaccine-associated CD4 TCRs, and dominant responses were seen in regions 160-218 and 743-854.

The CDR3 regions of human TCRbeta chains were analyzed by immunosequencing. Under the source paper's analysis protocol: Repertoire TCRs were matched against a reference library of SARS-CoV-2-specific TCRs generated with the MIRA antigen-specificity platform. Breadth meant the fraction of unique TCRs that were SARS-CoV-2-associated, whereas depth meant the fraction of total T cells that were SARS-CoV-2-associated. Using the MIRA data, each spike-specific TCR was mapped to the spike region that the TCR reacts to and placed in a CD4 or CD8 class. Log10-transformed breadth and depth values were compared by one-way ANOVA with Sidak's multiple comparisons tests. TCRdb retrieved this table from immuneACCESS and kept in-frame rearrangements only. Not all clones are present; in checked studies, unresolved V genes account for under half, and no reason is known for the remainder. That table gives V, J and clone size, and the DNA gave D and trimming. This sample has approximately 110,000 clones in its table, and roughly 90% of those were observed once. Roughly 7.9% of the sample lies in the top ten.

Trimming removed 2 bases from V and 8 bases from J, leaving 11 bases between the germline ends. Reading from cysteine to phenylalanine, the CDR3 counts 13 amino acids. Just the 39-base CDR3 DNA is kept, in frame starting at base 1. Reading the germline V gene gives CDR1 SGHNT and CDR2 YENEEA. Remarks on this clone: The target of this receptor is not known. It has no much larger one-base neighbor in the sample; base qualities were not kept.

What this sample's time point label stands for: about 28 days (+/-7) after the second vaccine dose. AZD1222 recipients whose second dose came at about 4 weeks and those whose second dose came at about 12 weeks were combined into one group, since spike-specific TCR depth and breadth did not differ between the two schedules. The vaccinee samples were drawn from two UK trials, COV001 and COV002, one of which was a single-blind randomized controlled phase 2/3 trial testing AZD1222 (ChAdOx1 nCoV-19) in healthy adults. For TCRbeta chain sequencing, PBMC samples from trial participants were taken at day 0 and at day 28 after the second dose.

The chain couples TRBV11-3 to TRBJ2-3, with the D gene not confidently named. This TCR was recovered from an adult who received the AZD1222 COVID-19 vaccine. The input for sequencing was peripheral blood, taken 28 days after the second AZD1222 dose. This receptor carries the CDR3 CASSLILESTQYF. The DNA sequence is given as TGTGCCAGCAGCTTAATTTTAGAGTCTACGCAGTATTTT.